This entry lists 3 T cell receptor beta chains sequenced from one sample in a study of monozygotic twins with inflammatory bowel disease. After re-calling the 5' RACE reads, TCRdb lists one entry per CDR3 protein, DNA absent. This sample's table reports over 150,000 distinct CDR3 sequences. Material: blood. All receptors derive from a human donor with ulcerative colitis or Crohn's disease, or a healthy co-twin of an affected twin (not recorded which).

The chain uses TRBV10-3 and TRBJ1-2; TCRdb's D gene call, TRBD1, goes unchecked for lack of DNA. The CDR3 is made up of 14 amino acids. The germline CDR1 and CDR2 sequences are ENHRY and SYGVKD. The CDR3 spells CAIKDRTALYGYTF.

The rearrangement links TRBV7-8 to TRBJ2-1; TCRdb's assignment of TRBD2 cannot be checked, as there is no DNA. Germline CDR1 is SGHVS and CDR2 is FQNEAQ. This CDR3 comprises 18 residues. The CDR3: CASSPNRLLAGVRSEQFF. Drawing the rest from reference TRBV7-8 and TRBJ2-1, the complete variable domain is GAGVSQSPRYKVAKRGQDVALRCDPISGHVSLFWYQQALGQGPEFLTYFQNEAQLDKSGLPSDRFFAERPEGSVSTLKIQRTQQEDSAVYLCASSPNRLLAGVRSEQFFGPGTRLTVL.

J is TRBJ2-7 and V is TRBV5-1; TCRdb indicates TRBD2, and absent DNA this call remains unverified. The CDR3 sequence is 15 residues long. CDR1 SGHRS and CDR2 YFSETQ come from the germline V gene. The CDR3 loop reads CASSLAGLGAYEQYF. The complete variable domain, with remaining parts taken from reference TRBV5-1 and TRBJ2-7, reads KAGVTQTPRYLIKTRGQQVTLSCSPISGHRSVSWYQQTPGQGLQFLFEYFSETQRNKGNFPGRFSGRQFSNSRSEMNVSTLELGDSALYLCASSLAGLGAYEQYFGPGTRLTVT.